This TCR beta chain was profiled in a study of cytomegalovirus exposure and HLA in healthy donors. On the study more broadly: Earlier work reported around 110 million unique TCR beta sequences from some 180 million T cells. Study outcomes and limitations: For most TCR beta V segments, an earlier analysis put the productive rate at about 90% or about 30% of the time. The study flagged about 150 TCR beta chains as cytomegalovirus-associated. An analysis that was carried out later associated 16,000 or so TCR beta sequences with HLA alleles at 0.05 false discovery rate.

This clone appeared a single time. What it recognizes is unknown. Germline V gene sequence: CDR1 WNHNN, CDR2 SYGVQD (reference sequence). V gave up 0 bases and J gave up 7 bases, with 9 bases separating them. The CDR3 is made up of 13 amino acids. Primers: 60 Vbeta forward and 13 Jbeta reverse. The repertoire was sequenced with immunoSEQ multiplex PCR; TCRdb's copy has only in-frame clones and lacks some. The sample contains about 100,000 clones, around 76% of which appear only once. The source of this sequence is a woman aged 50 to 60 in good health and CMV-seropositive. V is TRBV10-1 and J is TRBJ1-2; unclear D gene. Sample: PBMCs. The CDR3 bases are TGCGCCAGCAGTGAGTCACCGAGCGGTGGCTACACCTTC. The encoded protein is CASSESPSGGYTF.